This T cell receptor beta chain derives from a study of cytomegalovirus exposure and HLA in healthy donors. PCR involved 60 Vbeta and 13 Jbeta primers. Profiling relied on immunoSEQ multiplex PCR, and the TCRdb table lists in-frame clones only, not all of them. Here the sample spans around 130,000 clones, 80% being singletons. Study results and caveats: Previous analysis showed most TCR beta V segments were productive about 87% or about 30% of the time. A missense DCLRE1C variant was associated with V- and J-gene trimming of TCR beta chains in a later analysis, and an independent cohort replicated the association.

Each donor was healthy, and each was a bone marrow donor. With respect to this clone: Antigen: not known.

The sequence derives from a man aged 25-45 years in good health and CMV-seronegative. Sequencing used PBMCs.

DNA for the CDR3: TGTGCCAGTAGACAGGGGGCTTACCAGCCCCAGCATTTT. Translating it yields CASRQGAYQPQHF. This sequence joins TRBV6-5 and TRBJ1-5; the match to TRBD1 covers 10 bases. The CDR3 covers 13 residues. V trimming: 9 bases; J trimming: 7 bases; junction bases outside the gene matches: 6. In germline, CDR1 is MNHEY, CDR2 SVGAGI.